Listed below are T cell receptor beta chains from one sample, sequenced in a study of T cell responses to AZD1222 COVID-19 vaccine. Here immunoSEQ multiplex PCR was the method, and the copy in TCRdb shows in-frame clones only, minus some. The sample lists some 130,000 clones; 75% to 90% were seen once. The specimen was peripheral blood, collected on day 0 of AZD1222 vaccination. These receptor sequences come from an adult in good health. Each CDR3 is given with its conserved first and last residue. D genes are given only for firm matches. A clone size is listed for some rows: how often the clone was seen (once, few, many), or a class if it is expanded.

TRBD1	TRBV11-2	once	TRBJ1-2	CASSLGTGGLSYTF	TGTGCCAGCAGCTTAGGGACAGGGGGCCTAAGCTACACCTTC
.	TRBV2	.	TRBJ1-5	CASSVSRGAGQPQHF	TGTGCCAGCAGTGTTTCTCGGGGAGCCGGTCAGCCCCAGCATTTT
.	TRBV6-6	.	TRBJ1-6	CASSYLVRDSPLHF	TGTGCCAGCAGTTATTTAGTGCGGGATTCACCCCTCCACTTT
.	TRBV11-2	.	TRBJ1-1	CASSLGSAFSDLYAEAFF	TGTGCCAGCAGCTTAGGGTCCGCCTTTTCTGACCTTTACGCTGAAGCTTTCTTT
.	TRBV28	.	TRBJ2-7	CASSLVSGWATYEQYF	TGTGCCAGCAGTTTGGTCTCGGGCTGGGCAACCTACGAGCAGTACTTC
TRBD1	TRBV6-1	.	TRBJ1-2	CASSEAGWGTGYGYTF	TGTGCCAGCAGTGAAGCGGGGTGGGGGACAGGGTATGGCTACACCTTC
TRBD1	TRBV6-6	.	TRBJ1-2	CASSLDRGEGYTF	TGTGCCAGCAGTTTGGACAGGGGGGAAGGCTACACCTTC
.	TRBV5-1	.	TRBJ1-1	CASSSRALNTEAFF	TGCGCCAGCAGCTCTAGGGCCCTGAACACTGAAGCTTTCTTT
.	TRBV7-9	few	TRBJ2-5	CASSSLNQETQYF	TGTGCCAGCAGCTCCTTAAACCAAGAGACCCAGTACTTC
.	TRBV2	once	TRBJ1-2	CASSAGVEYGYTF	TGTGCCAGCAGTGCCGGGGTCGAGTATGGCTACACCTTC
.	TRBV11-1	.	TRBJ2-3	CASSPDLYTDTQYF	TGTGCCAGCAGCCCGGACCTTTACACAGATACGCAGTATTTT
TRBD1	TRBV15	.	TRBJ1-1	CATSGGQGASTEAFF	TGTGCCACCAGCGGGGGACAGGGGGCTAGCACTGAAGCTTTCTTT
.	TRBV30	.	TRBJ2-5	CAWSLPRDGRRGTQYF	TGTGCCTGGAGTCTCCCACGGGACGGGCGCCGAGGGACCCAGTACTTC
.	TRBV3-1/TRBV3-2	.	TRBJ1-1	CASSQETANTEAFF	TGTGCCAGCAGCCAAGAGACAGCGAACACTGAAGCTTTCTTT
.	TRBV14	.	TRBJ2-5	CASSQVQGNLKETQYF	TGTGCCAGCAGCCAAGTCCAGGGAAACTTGAAAGAGACCCAGTACTTC
.	TRBV28	few	TRBJ1-1	CASSLVADTEAFF	TGTGCCAGCAGTTTGGTCGCGGACACTGAAGCTTTCTTT
.	TRBV5-1	.	TRBJ1-6	CASSLGAQRNSPLHF	TGCGCCAGCAGCTTGGGGGCGCAAAGGAATTCACCCCTCCACTTT
.	TRBV7-9	.	TRBJ1-1	CASSLGSSSTEAFF	TGTGCCAGCAGCTTAGGCAGCAGCAGTACTGAAGCTTTCTTT
.	TRBV28	.	TRBJ2-3	CASSLSGEVTDTQYF	TGTGCCAGCAGTTTATCAGGGGAGGTGACAGATACGCAGTATTTT
.	TRBV29-1	.	TRBJ1-2	CSVEGKLNYGYTF	TGCAGCGTTGAGGGAAAACTAAACTATGGCTACACCTTC